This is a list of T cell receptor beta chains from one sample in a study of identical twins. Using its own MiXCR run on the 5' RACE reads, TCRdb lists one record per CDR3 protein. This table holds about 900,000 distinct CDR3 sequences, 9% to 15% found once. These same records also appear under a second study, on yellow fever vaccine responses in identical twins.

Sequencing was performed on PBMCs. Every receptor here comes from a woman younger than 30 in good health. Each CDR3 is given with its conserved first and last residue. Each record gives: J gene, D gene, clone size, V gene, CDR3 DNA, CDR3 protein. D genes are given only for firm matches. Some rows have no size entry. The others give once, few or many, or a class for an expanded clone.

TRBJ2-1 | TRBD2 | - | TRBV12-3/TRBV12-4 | TGTGCCAGCAGCAACCCCGGGACTAGCGTCCATGAGCAGTTCTTC | CASSNPGTSVHEQFF
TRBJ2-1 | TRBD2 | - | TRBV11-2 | TGTGCCAGCAGCTTGAGGATAGCGGGATACTCCTACAATGAGCAGTTCTTC | CASSLRIAGYSYNEQFF
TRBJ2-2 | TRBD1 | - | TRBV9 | TGTGCCAGCAGCGTAATGGGACAGTTCGCCGGGGAGCTGTTTTTT | CASSVMGQFAGELFF
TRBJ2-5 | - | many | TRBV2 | TGTGCCAGCAGCGAGGGGGTTGGGGAGACCCAGTACTTC | CASSEGVGETQYF
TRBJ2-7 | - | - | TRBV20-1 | TGCAGTGCTAGAGTCAGGGGCTCCTACGAGCAGTACTTC | CSARVRGSYEQYF
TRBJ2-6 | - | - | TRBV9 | TGTGCCAGCAGCGTAGAAGGGCATGGGGCCAACGTCCTGACTTTC | CASSVEGHGANVLTF
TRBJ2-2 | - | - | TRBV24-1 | TGTGCCACCAGTGGACGTATAGACATCGGGGAGCTGTTTTTT | CATSGRIDIGELFF
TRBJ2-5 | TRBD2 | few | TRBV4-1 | TGCGCCAGCAGCGGGAAGGGGAAGGCGGGAGGGCCGGTTGAGACCCAGTACTTC | CASSGKGKAGGPVETQYF
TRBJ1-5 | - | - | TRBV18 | TGTGCCAGCTCACCTAGAGCTGACGGTCAGCCCCAGCATTTT | CASSPRADGQPQHF
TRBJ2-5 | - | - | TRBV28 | TGTGCCAGCAGTTCCCTCCGGGCTGGGGAGACCCAGTACTTC | CASSSLRAGETQYF
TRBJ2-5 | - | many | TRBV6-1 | TGTGCCAGCAGCCGACCTACCCAGTACTTC | CASSRPTQYF
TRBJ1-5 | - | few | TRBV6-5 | TGTGCCAGCAGTTATGGTGGTCCCAATCAGCCCCAGCATTTT | CASSYGGPNQPQHF
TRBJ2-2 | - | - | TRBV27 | TGTGCCACTTTTTTAGCGGGGGAGCTGTTTTTT | CATFLAGELFF
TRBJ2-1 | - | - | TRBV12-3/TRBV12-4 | TGTGCCAGCAGTTTAAGTGGGCCCCCTGATGAGCAGTTCTTC | CASSLSGPPDEQFF
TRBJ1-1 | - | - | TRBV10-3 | TGTGCCACGGGAACAGGGTTACGGCGACAAGCTTTCTTT | CATGTGLRRQAFF
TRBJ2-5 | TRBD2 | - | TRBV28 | TGTGCCACCCTCATTGGTGGACTAGCGACAGAGACCCAGTACTTC | CATLIGGLATETQYF
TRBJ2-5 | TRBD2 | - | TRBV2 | TGTGCCAGCAGAGGACTAGCGGGAGGGCCGGGAGAGACCCAGTACTTC | CASRGLAGGPGETQYF
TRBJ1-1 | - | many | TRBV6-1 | TGTGCCAGCAGTACCCGCGGGCGGACTGAAGCTTTCTTT | CASSTRGRTEAFF
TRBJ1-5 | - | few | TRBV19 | TGTGCCAGTATTGGTCAGGTCAATCAGCCCCAGCATTTT | CASIGQVNQPQHF
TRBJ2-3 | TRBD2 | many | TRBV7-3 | TGTGCCAGCAGCTTATTGGGACTAGCGGACACAGATACGCAGTATTTT | CASSLLGLADTDTQYF
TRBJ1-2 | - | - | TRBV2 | TGTGCCAGCACTCTAGAGGGAGGACACCCCGATGGCTACACCTTC | CASTLEGGHPDGYTF
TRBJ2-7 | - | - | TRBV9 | TGTGCCAGCAGCGTAGGAGGGGGGGCCGGGAGCTACGAGCAGTACTTC | CASSVGGGAGSYEQYF
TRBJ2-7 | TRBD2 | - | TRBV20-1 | TGCAGTGCTAGAGTGTTAGCGGGGAGCTCCTACGAGCAGTACTTC | CSARVLAGSSYEQYF
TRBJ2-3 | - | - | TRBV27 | TGTGCCAGCAGTTTAAGCGTGGGAACCACAGATACGCAGTATTTT | CASSLSVGTTDTQYF